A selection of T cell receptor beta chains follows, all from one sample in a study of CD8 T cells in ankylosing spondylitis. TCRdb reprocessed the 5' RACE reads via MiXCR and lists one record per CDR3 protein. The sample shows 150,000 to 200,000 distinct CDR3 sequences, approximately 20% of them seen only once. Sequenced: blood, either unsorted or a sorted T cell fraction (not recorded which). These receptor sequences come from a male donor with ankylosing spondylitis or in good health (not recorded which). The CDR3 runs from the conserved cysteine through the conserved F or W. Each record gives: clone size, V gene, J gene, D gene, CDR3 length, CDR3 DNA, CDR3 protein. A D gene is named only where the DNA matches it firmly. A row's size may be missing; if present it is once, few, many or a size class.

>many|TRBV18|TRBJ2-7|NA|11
TGTGCCAGCTCAAGCCCCTACGAGCAGTACTTC
CASSSPYEQYF
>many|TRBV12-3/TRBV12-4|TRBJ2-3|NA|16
TGTGCCAGCAGTTTCGCACAGGGGGGGGTCACAGATACGCAGTATTTT
CASSFAQGGVTDTQYF
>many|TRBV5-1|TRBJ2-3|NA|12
TGCGCCAGCAGCAGATCCACAGATACGCAGTATTTT
CASSRSTDTQYF
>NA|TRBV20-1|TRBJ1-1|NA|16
TGCTGTGCTAGAGATCAGGCTCCGAAAGGGGACACTGAAGCTTTCTTT
CCARDQAPKGDTEAFF
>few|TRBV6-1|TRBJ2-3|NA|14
TGTGCCAGCAGCGGGGCTGGAAGCACAGATACGCAGTATTTT
CASSGAGSTDTQYF
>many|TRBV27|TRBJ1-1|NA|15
TGTGCCAGCAGTTTATCGACCTGGGAGAACACTGAAGCTTTCTTT
CASSLSTWENTEAFF
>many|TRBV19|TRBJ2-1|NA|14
TGTGCCAGTACCAATATAGTCGGTGACGATGAGCAGTTCTTC
CASTNIVGDDEQFF
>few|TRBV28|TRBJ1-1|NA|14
TGTGCCAGCAGTGGACAGCCGAGGGTCACTGAAGCTTTCTTT
CASSGQPRVTEAFF
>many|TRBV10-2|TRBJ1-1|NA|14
TGCGCCAGCAGCCCGACTCTAGACAGCACTGAAGCTTTCTTT
CASSPTLDSTEAFF
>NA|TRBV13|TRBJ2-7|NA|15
TGTGCCAGCACCAGGACCGGGACAACCACCTACGAGCAGTACTTC
CASTRTGTTTYEQYF
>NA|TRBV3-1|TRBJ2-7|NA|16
TGTGCCAGCAGCCAAGATCACGGGACCCAGATATACGAGCAGTACTTC
CASSQDHGTQIYEQYF
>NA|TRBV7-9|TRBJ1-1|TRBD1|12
TGTGCCAGCAGCCTGACAGGGGCCCGAGCTTTCTTT
CASSLTGARAFF
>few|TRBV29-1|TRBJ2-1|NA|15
TGCAGCGTTGAGACGTCACCGAGGAGGGGCAATGAGCAGTTCTTC
CSVETSPRRGNEQFF
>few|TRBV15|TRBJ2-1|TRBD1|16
TGTGCCACCAGCAGCCCCCAAACAGGGGGGTACAATGAGCAGTTCTTC
CATSSPQTGGYNEQFF
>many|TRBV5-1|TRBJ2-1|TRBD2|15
TGCGCCAGCAGCTTGGGCCAAGCGGGAGCAGGTGAGCAGTTCTTC
CASSLGQAGAGEQFF
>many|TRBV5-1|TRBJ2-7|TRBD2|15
TGCGCCAGCAGCTTGGGGGGACTAGCGGTCCACGAGCAGTACTTC
CASSLGGLAVHEQYF
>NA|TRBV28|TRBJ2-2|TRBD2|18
TGTGCCAGCAGTTTATTGCCTAGCGGGAGGGCAAACACCGGGGAGCTGTTTTTT
CASSLLPSGRANTGELFF
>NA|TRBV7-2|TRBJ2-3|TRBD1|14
TGTGCCAGCAGCTTTCAGGGGGGCACAGATACGCAGTATTTT
CASSFQGGTDTQYF
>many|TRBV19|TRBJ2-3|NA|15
TGTGCCAGTAGTATAGATGGCGCTAGCGTAGATACGCAGTATTTT
CASSIDGASVDTQYF
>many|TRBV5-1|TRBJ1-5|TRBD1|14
TGCGCCAGCAGCGAGGGGACAGCTAATCAGCCCCAGCATTTT
CASSEGTANQPQHF